The rows below give T cell receptor beta chains drawn from one sample of a study of cytomegalovirus exposure and HLA in healthy donors. Libraries were prepared by immunoSEQ multiplex PCR; TCRdb keeps only in-frame clonotypes and omits some of them. The sample yields about 77,000 clones, around 79% seen once. The sequencing sample was made of PBMCs. The receptors shown here come from a man aged 35-49 years in good health and CMV-seronegative. Each CDR3 is given with its conserved first and last residue. The D gene is left open where the match is weak. Clone size is shown for a subset of rows, as once, few, many or a class of expanded clone.

clone_size	d_call	v_call	j_call	cdr3_nt	cdr3_aa
-	TRBD1	TRBV5-1	TRBJ2-7	TGCGCCAGCAGCTTTGGGACAGGGGGCTACGAGCAGTACTTC	CASSFGTGGYEQYF
-	TRBD1	TRBV30	TRBJ2-7	TGTGCCCGAGGAGGGACAGGGAACCACGAGCAGTACTTC	CARGGTGNHEQYF
-	-	TRBV6-5	TRBJ2-7	TGTGCCAGCAGCCGTGGACCTAAATCGGGGGAGCAGTACTTC	CASSRGPKSGEQYF
-	-	TRBV7-3	TRBJ2-1	TGTGCCAGCAGACCCGCAGGGTTCTACAATGAGCAGTTCTTC	CASRPAGFYNEQFF
-	-	TRBV19	TRBJ1-1	TGTGCCAGTAGTACCAGTGGTGGCACTGAAGCTTTCTTT	CASSTSGGTEAFF
-	TRBD1	TRBV6-6	TRBJ1-2	TGTGCCAGCAGTCACCGGGACAGAAGCTATGGCTACACCTTC	CASSHRDRSYGYTF
once	-	TRBV4-1	TRBJ2-5	TGCGCCAGCAGCCAAGATTTCGGATTCGGGAGAGGAGAGACCCAGTACTTC	CASSQDFGFGRGETQYF
-	TRBD2	TRBV7-2	TRBJ2-2	TGTGCCAGCAGCCTATCAATTAGCGGGACGGGCGGCACCGGGGAGCTGTTTTTT	CASSLSISGTGGTGELFF
-	-	TRBV30	TRBJ2-1	TGTGCCTGGAGGGGATCGGGGAGGGGGTACAATGAGCAGTTCTTC	CAWRGSGRGYNEQFF
-	TRBD2	TRBV5-6	TRBJ2-1	TGTGCCAGCAGCGAGACTAGCGGGAGTAAGAATGAGCAGTTCTTC	CASSETSGSKNEQFF